This T cell receptor beta chain was sequenced for a study of technical replicates of blood from a handful of donors. Here immunoSEQ multiplex PCR was the method, and the copy in TCRdb shows in-frame clones only, minus some. The sample comprises some 82,000 clones, approximately 97% of which are singletons, and over 0.15% rests with the top ten. CDR1 and CDR2 (germline): SGHRS, YFSETQ. The V end lost 4 bases, the J end lost 3 bases, and 8 bases lay between the germline ends. This CDR3 is 12 amino acids long. Sequencing was performed on T cells isolated from PBMCs. The chain combines TRBV5-1 with TRBJ2-7, with a possible D match to TRBD1 (5 bases). This clonotype was sampled from a human donor in good health. The CDR3 coding sequence is TGCGCCAGCAGCCAGGACATCTACGAGCAGTACTTC. Amino acid sequence: CASSQDIYEQYF.